These T cell receptor beta chains were read from a single sample in a study of T cell responses to AZD1222 COVID-19 vaccine. The repertoire was sequenced with immunoSEQ multiplex PCR; TCRdb's copy has only in-frame clones and lacks some. The sample carries roughly 97,000 clones, roughly 84% recorded once. Source: peripheral blood, taken on day 0 of AZD1222 vaccination. These receptors were taken from an adult in good health. Both conserved end residues are trimmed from each CDR3.

j_call: TRBJ2-2; v_call: TRBV14; cdr3_aa: ASSQGLAGGTGELF
j_call: TRBJ1-6; v_call: TRBV7-2; cdr3_aa: ASSLGGPNSPLH
j_call: TRBJ1-2; v_call: TRBV3-1/TRBV3-2; cdr3_aa: ASSQNDSYGYT
j_call: TRBJ1-6; v_call: TRBV6-5; cdr3_aa: ASSLTGESDSPLH
j_call: TRBJ2-3; v_call: TRBV12-3/TRBV12-4; cdr3_aa: ASSLGSTDTQY
j_call: TRBJ2-2; v_call: TRBV24-1; cdr3_aa: ATSDSRTGAGTGELF
j_call: TRBJ1-1; v_call: TRBV5-1; cdr3_aa: ASSWQDRVNTEAF
j_call: TRBJ2-2; v_call: TRBV28; cdr3_aa: ASSRGGTGGELF
j_call: TRBJ2-1; v_call: TRBV7-3; cdr3_aa: ASSPDRTNNEQF
j_call: TRBJ1-3; v_call: TRBV6-6; cdr3_aa: ASSYSYTSGNTIY
j_call: TRBJ1-1; v_call: TRBV6-2/TRBV6-3; cdr3_aa: ASSYTARSTEAF
j_call: TRBJ1-6; v_call: TRBV6-1; cdr3_aa: ASSERGGRSPLH
j_call: TRBJ2-1; v_call: TRBV19; cdr3_aa: ASSIDGASPTNEQF
j_call: TRBJ2-2; v_call: TRBV19; cdr3_aa: ASSAMGNTGELF
j_call: TRBJ1-2; v_call: TRBV19; cdr3_aa: ASSITRASGYT
j_call: TRBJ2-7; v_call: TRBV5-1; cdr3_aa: ASSLAGQPSYEQY